One and the same sample provided the 7 T cell receptor beta chains below, sequenced in a study of CXCR3-negative and CXCR3-positive naive CD8 T cells. With UMI labels, 5' RACE was used to prepare the TRB cDNA libraries. TCRdb derives one entry per CDR3 protein from the 5' RACE reads, leaving out DNA. This sample's table has tens of thousands of distinct CDR3 sequences. Sequencing input: naive CXCR3- CD8+ T cells from blood. Documented subset: CD45RO-CCR7+CD27+CD95- naive CD8+ T cells lacking CXCR3 (TNR3-). These receptors were collected from a human donor in good health. Some clones in this sample may be carry-over from other donors' samples.

V gene TRBV11-2 combines with J gene TRBJ2-2; TCRdb reports TRBD2, a call that lacks DNA to check it against. The CDR3 spans 14 residues. Per the germline V gene, CDR1 is SGHAT and CDR2 is FQNNGV. The CDR3 here is CASSPGTWGGELFF.

The chain recombines TRBV28 with TRBJ1-5. The CDR3 length is 15 residues. CDR1 MDHEN and CDR2 SYDVKM come from the germline V gene. The CDR3 loop reads CASSYRYPPGQPQHF.

The chain carries TRBV29-1 and TRBJ2-3; TCRdb reports TRBD1, a call that lacks DNA to check it against. Germline V CDR1 and CDR2: SQVTM, ANQGSEA. The length of the CDR3 is 15 residues. The CDR3 protein is CSVSGTGFSTDTQYF.

The V call is TRBV29-1, the J call TRBJ2-7; without DNA, the TCRdb call of TRBD2 cannot be checked. The CDR3 runs 15 residues. The germline V gene encodes CDR1 SQVTM and CDR2 ANQGSEA. This CDR3 is CSVEGTSASSYEQYF.

The rearrangement links TRBV21-1 to TRBJ2-2; TCRdb reports TRBD1, a call that lacks DNA to check it against. TRBV21-1 is described as a pseudogene. CDR3 size: 14 residues. CDR3 loop: CAIIPTGFTGELFF.

CDR3 region: CASSLGGVYEQYF. The rearrangement joins TRBV13 to TRBJ2-7. Germline V lookup: CDR1 PRHDT, CDR2 FYEKMQ (reference sequence). The CDR3 has 13 amino acids.

The rearrangement joins TRBV9 to TRBJ2-7; TCRdb designates TRBD1, a call that cannot be tested without DNA. The CDR3 is 14 amino acids. Germline V CDR1 and CDR2: SGDLS, YYNGEE. CDR3 in amino acids: CASSPGDRTHEQYF.